Listed below are T cell receptor beta chains from one sample, sequenced in a study of blood T cell repertoires in COVID-19. The data were produced by immunoSEQ multiplex PCR, yet TCRdb's version contains in-frame clones alone and is incomplete. The data show 150,000 to 200,000 clones, with roughly 90% seen just once and 2% to 2.5% held by the top ten. Sequenced sample: PBMCs or T cells enriched from blood (not recorded which). The receptors shown here come from a young woman who had recovered from COVID-19. CDR3s include the opening cysteine and the closing phenylalanine or tryptophan. D genes are given only for firm matches. Clone size appears in some rows only: once, few, many, or a class for an expanded clone.

.,TRBJ1-2,.,TRBV9,13,CASSSFRAYGYTF,TGTGCCAGCAGCTCCTTCCGCGCCTATGGCTACACCTTC
once,TRBJ2-7,.,TRBV4-2,13,CASSQDRDYEQYF,TGTGCCAGCAGCCAAGATCGGGACTACGAGCAGTACTTC
.,TRBJ1-2,.,TRBV19,15,CASSKQGPLSYGYTF,TGTGCCAGTAGCAAACAGGGCCCCCTGAGCTATGGCTACACCTTC
.,TRBJ1-1,TRBD1,TRBV7-9,15,CASSSSTGGLTEAFF,TGTGCCAGCAGCTCCTCGACAGGGGGGTTGACTGAAGCTTTCTTT
.,TRBJ1-2,.,TRBV5-8,12,CASSLGVGGYTF,TGTGCCAGCAGCTTGGGCGTCGGGGGCTACACCTTC
.,TRBJ2-5,TRBD2,TRBV19,16,CASSPGTSGGGKTQYF,TGTGCCAGTAGTCCGGGGACTAGCGGGGGGGGAAAGACCCAGTACTTC
.,TRBJ2-5,.,TRBV5-4,15,CASRDLRGSAETQYF,TGTGCCAGCAGGGATTTAAGAGGGTCTGCGGAGACCCAGTACTTC
.,TRBJ2-1,.,TRBV7-3,14,CASSYLSGGAEQFF,TGTGCCAGCAGCTATCTTTCAGGAGGGGCTGAGCAGTTCTTC
.,TRBJ2-7,TRBD2,TRBV7-2,15,CASSFAGTSDYEQYF,TGTGCCAGCAGCTTCGCCGGGACTAGCGACTACGAGCAGTACTTC
few,TRBJ2-3,.,TRBV7-2,15,CASSLQRGATDTQYF,TGTGCCAGCAGCTTGCAGCGTGGCGCGACAGATACGCAGTATTTT
.,TRBJ1-1,TRBD1,TRBV19,15,CASRKGTEGNTEAFF,TGTGCCAGTAGGAAAGGGACAGAAGGGAACACTGAAGCTTTCTTT
once,TRBJ2-2,TRBD1,TRBV19,14,CASTGTGVTGELFF,TGTGCCAGTACCGGGACAGGAGTCACCGGGGAGCTGTTTTTT
.,TRBJ1-2,TRBD1,TRBV24-1,16,CATSDPTGGDDYGYTF,TGTGCCACCAGTGACCCCACAGGGGGCGATGACTATGGCTACACCTTC
.,TRBJ2-7,.,TRBV18,17,CASSPPGTNPPKGEQYF,TGTGCCAGCTCACCACCGGGTACTAACCCCCCTAAAGGCGAGCAGTACTTC
.,TRBJ2-3,.,TRBV7-8,18,CASSFSAGKAFFTDTQYF,TGTGCCAGCAGCTTTTCGGCGGGCAAGGCCTTTTTCACAGATACGCAGTATTTT
.,TRBJ2-2,TRBD2,TRBV11-3,19,CASSSPPAGTRANTGELFF,TGTGCCAGCAGCTCCCCCCCTGCCGGGACTAGAGCGAACACCGGGGAGCTGTTTTTT
.,TRBJ1-2,.,TRBV11-2,15,CASSSFRGKGYGYTF,TGTGCCAGCAGCTCCTTTAGGGGCAAGGGTTATGGCTACACCTTC
.,TRBJ1-3,.,TRBV7-3,13,CASSVTAGNTIYF,TGTGCCAGCAGCGTAACAGCCGGAAACACCATATATTTT
.,TRBJ1-4,.,TRBV6-5,13,CASSTGPNEKLFF,TGTGCCAGCTCGACAGGTCCTAATGAAAAACTGTTTTTT
once,TRBJ2-7,TRBD1,TRBV4-3,19,CASSQVLSIRQGEVHEQYF,TGCGCCAGCAGCCAAGTTCTTTCTATTCGACAGGGAGAAGTTCACGAGCAGTACTTC
.,TRBJ1-2,.,TRBV18,12,CASLTGAGGYTF,TGTGCCAGCTTAACAGGAGCAGGAGGCTACACCTTC
.,TRBJ1-3,TRBD1,TRBV27,15,CASSSQGSSGNTIYF,TGTGCCAGCAGCTCACAGGGGAGTTCTGGAAACACCATATATTTT
few,TRBJ2-1,TRBD2,TRBV7-2,18,CASSSPLLPGLLTREQFF,TGTGCCAGCAGCTCCCCCCTATTACCGGGACTACTTACGAGGGAGCAGTTCTTC
many,TRBJ2-3,.,TRBV9,14,CASSPRASLDTQYF,TGTGCCAGCAGCCCGCGGGCTTCCCTGGATACGCAGTATTTT
.,TRBJ2-3,TRBD2,TRBV5-4,18,CASSLGLAGDSSTDTQYF,TGTGCCAGCAGCTTGGGACTAGCGGGAGACTCTAGCACAGATACGCAGTATTTT
.,TRBJ2-1,TRBD2,TRBV4-1,22,CASSQGRALAGGRREAYNEQFF,TGCGCCAGCAGCCAAGGAAGAGCACTAGCGGGAGGTAGGAGGGAGGCCTACAATGAGCAGTTCTTC
.,TRBJ2-3,TRBD2,TRBV2,16,CASSLPPSGGTDTQYF,TGTGCCAGCAGTCTCCCGCCTAGCGGGGGCACAGATACGCAGTATTTT
.,TRBJ1-5,TRBD1,TRBV15,16,CATSRGTGRSNQPQHF,TGTGCCACCAGCAGAGGGACAGGGAGAAGCAATCAGCCCCAGCATTTT
once,TRBJ2-1,TRBD2,TRBV6-5,15,CASSNRLAGDNEQFF,TGTGCCAGCAGTAATAGACTAGCGGGGGACAATGAGCAGTTCTTC
.,TRBJ1-4,.,TRBV27,15,CASSPIGGINEKLFF,TGTGCCAGCAGTCCCATTGGAGGAATCAATGAAAAACTGTTTTTT
.,TRBJ1-3,TRBD1,TRBV10-3,14,CAISGQGVGNTIYF,TGTGCCATCTCGGGACAGGGGGTTGGAAACACCATATATTTT
.,TRBJ1-6,TRBD1,TRBV14,15,CASSGQGALNSPLHF,TGTGCCAGCAGCGGCCAGGGGGCCCTCAATTCACCCCTCCACTTT
.,TRBJ1-2,TRBD1,TRBV11-2,17,CASSTHTTRDRDYGYTF,TGTGCCAGCAGCACCCACACGACGCGAGACAGGGACTATGGCTACACCTTC
.,TRBJ1-2,.,TRBV11-3,18,CASSRGSWSGMPNYGYTF,TGTGCCAGCAGCAGAGGAAGTTGGTCAGGGATGCCTAACTATGGCTACACCTTC
.,TRBJ1-5,.,TRBV18,16,CASSPTGMRANQPQHF,TGTGCCAGCTCACCCACCGGGATGAGGGCCAATCAGCCCCAGCATTTT
.,TRBJ1-2,TRBD1,TRBV2,14,CASSVTGQSYGYTF,TGTGCCAGCAGTGTTACGGGACAGAGCTATGGCTACACCTTC
.,TRBJ1-6,.,TRBV18,15,CASSTDSNYNSPLHF,TGTGCCAGCTCAACGGACTCAAACTATAATTCACCCCTCCACTTT
.,TRBJ2-3,.,TRBV5-5,15,CASRNGTIETDTQYF,TGTGCCAGCAGGAACGGGACAATTGAAACAGATACGCAGTATTTT
.,TRBJ1-3,.,TRBV9,14,CASSALFSGNTIYF,TGTGCCAGCAGCGCCCTCTTCTCTGGAAACACCATATATTTT